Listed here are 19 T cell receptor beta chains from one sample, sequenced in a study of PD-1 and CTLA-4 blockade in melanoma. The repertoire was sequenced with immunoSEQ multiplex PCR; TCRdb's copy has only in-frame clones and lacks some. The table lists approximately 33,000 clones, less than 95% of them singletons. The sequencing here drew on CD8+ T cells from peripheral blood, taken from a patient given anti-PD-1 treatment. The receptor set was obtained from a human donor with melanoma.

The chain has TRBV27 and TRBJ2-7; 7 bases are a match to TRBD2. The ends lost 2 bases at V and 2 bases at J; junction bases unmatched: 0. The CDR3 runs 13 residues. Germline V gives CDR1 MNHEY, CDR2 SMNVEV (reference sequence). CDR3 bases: TGTGCCAGCAGTTTACGGGGGGCCTACGAGCAGTACTTC. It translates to CASSLRGAYEQYF.

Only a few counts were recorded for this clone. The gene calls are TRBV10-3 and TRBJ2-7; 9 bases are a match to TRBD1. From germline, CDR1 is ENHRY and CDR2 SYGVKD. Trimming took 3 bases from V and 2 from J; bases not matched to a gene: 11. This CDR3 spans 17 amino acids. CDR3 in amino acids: CAISEGVLGQGTYEQYF. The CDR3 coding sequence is TGTGCCATCAGTGAAGGGGTGCTGGGACAGGGTACCTACGAGCAGTACTTC.

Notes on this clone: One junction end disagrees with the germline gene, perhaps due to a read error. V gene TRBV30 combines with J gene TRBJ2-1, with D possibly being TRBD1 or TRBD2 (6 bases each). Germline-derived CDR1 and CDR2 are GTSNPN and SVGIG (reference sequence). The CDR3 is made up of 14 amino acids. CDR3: CAWNGGQTYNEQFF. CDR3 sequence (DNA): TGTGCCTGGAATGGGGGGCAAACCTATAATGAGCAGTTCTTC.

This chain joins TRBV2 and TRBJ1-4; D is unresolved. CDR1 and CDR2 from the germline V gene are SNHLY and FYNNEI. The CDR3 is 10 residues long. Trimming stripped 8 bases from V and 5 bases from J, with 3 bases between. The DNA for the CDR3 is TGTGCCAGCTCGAATGAAAAACTGTTTTTT. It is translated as CASSNEKLFF.

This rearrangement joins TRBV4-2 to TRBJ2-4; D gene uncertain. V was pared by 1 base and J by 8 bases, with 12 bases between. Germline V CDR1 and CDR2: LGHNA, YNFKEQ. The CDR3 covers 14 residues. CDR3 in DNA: TGTGCCAGCAGCCAAGCTGGGGTAGGAGACATTCAGTACTTC. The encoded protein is CASSQAGVGDIQYF.

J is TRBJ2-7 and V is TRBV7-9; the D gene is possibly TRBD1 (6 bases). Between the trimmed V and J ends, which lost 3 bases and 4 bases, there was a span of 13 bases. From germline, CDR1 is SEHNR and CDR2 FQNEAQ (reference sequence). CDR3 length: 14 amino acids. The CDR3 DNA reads TGTGCCAGCAGCTTTAGGGGGACACCGTACGAGCAGTACTTC. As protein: CASSFRGTPYEQYF.

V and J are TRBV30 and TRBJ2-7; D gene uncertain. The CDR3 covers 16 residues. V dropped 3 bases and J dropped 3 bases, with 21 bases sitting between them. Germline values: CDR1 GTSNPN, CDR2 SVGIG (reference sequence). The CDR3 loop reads CAWSSVTMTHDYEQYF. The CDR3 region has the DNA TGTGCCTGGAGCTCCGTCACAATGACACATGACTACGAGCAGTACTTC.

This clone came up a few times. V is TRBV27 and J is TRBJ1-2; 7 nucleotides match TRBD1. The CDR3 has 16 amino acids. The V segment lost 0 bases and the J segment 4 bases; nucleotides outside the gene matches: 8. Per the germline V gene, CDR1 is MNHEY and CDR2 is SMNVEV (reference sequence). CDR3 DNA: TGTGCCAGCAGTTTATCCTGGGACAGCTATATCTATGGCTACACCTTC. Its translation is CASSLSWDSYIYGYTF.

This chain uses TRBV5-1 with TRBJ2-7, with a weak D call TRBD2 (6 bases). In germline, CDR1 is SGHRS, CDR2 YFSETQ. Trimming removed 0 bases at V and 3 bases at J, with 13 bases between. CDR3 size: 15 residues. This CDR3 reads CASSLAGDSIYEQYF. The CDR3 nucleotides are TGCGCCAGCAGCTTGGCCGGGGACTCGATCTACGAGCAGTACTTC.

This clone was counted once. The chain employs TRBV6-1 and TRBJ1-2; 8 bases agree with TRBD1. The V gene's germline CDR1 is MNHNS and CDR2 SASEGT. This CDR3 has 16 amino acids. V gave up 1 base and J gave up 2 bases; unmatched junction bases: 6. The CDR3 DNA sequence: TGTGCCAGCAGTGAAGACCGGACAGGGATCAACTATGGCTACACCTTC. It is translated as CASSEDRTGINYGYTF.

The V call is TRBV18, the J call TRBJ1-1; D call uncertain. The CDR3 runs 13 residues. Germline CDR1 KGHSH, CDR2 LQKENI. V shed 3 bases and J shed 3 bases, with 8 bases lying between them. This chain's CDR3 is CASSPPEDTEAFF. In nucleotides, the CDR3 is TGTGCCAGCTCACCCCCTGAGGACACTGAAGCTTTCTTT.

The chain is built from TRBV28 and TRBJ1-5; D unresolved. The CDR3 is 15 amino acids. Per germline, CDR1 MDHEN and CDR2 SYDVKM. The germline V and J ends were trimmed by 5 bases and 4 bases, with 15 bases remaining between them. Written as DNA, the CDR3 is TGTGCCAGCAGTGCCCAGGTTGAGGTTAATCAGCCCCAGCATTTT. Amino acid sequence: CASSAQVEVNQPQHF.

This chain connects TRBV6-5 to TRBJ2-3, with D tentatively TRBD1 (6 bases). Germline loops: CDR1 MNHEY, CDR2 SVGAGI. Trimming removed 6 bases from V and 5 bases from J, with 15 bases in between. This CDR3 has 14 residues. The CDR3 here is CASSLFGGEDTQYF. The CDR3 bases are TGTGCCAGCAGCCTGTTTGGGGGCGAAGATACGCAGTATTTT.

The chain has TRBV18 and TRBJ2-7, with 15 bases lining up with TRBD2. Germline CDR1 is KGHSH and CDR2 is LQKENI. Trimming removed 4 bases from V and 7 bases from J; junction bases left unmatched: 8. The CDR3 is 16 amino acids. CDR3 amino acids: CASSQGLAGGPGEQYF. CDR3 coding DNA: TGTGCCAGCTCACAGGGACTAGCGGGAGGTCCGGGGGAGCAGTACTTC.

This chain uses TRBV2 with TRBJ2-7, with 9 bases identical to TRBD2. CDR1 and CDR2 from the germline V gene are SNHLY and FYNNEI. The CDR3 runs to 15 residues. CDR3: CALLLAGGSSYEQYF. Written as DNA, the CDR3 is TGTGCGCTACTCCTCGCGGGGGGGAGCTCCTACGAGCAGTACTTC.

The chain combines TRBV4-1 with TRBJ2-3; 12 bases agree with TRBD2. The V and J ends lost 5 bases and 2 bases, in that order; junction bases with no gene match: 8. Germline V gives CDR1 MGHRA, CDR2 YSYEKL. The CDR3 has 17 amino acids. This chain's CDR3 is CASSGELAGGITDTQYF. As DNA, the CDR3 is TGCGCCAGCAGCGGGGAACTAGCGGGGGGTATCACAGATACGCAGTATTTT.

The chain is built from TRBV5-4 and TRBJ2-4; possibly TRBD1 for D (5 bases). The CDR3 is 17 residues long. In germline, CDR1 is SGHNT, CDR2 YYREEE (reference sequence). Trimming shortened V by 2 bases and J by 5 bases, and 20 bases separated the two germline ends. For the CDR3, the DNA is TGTGCCAGCAGCTTCGGACACCTAACCCCCCGCGAAAACATTCAGTACTTC. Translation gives CASSFGHLTPRENIQYF.

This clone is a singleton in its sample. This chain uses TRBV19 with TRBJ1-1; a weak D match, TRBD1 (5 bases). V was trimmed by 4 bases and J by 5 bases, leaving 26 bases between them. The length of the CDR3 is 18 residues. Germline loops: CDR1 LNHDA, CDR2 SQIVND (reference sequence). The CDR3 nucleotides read TGTGCCAGTAGTACGACATACCGGGACGAAGCATTAGATACTGAAGCTTTCTTT. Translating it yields CASSTTYRDEALDTEAFF.

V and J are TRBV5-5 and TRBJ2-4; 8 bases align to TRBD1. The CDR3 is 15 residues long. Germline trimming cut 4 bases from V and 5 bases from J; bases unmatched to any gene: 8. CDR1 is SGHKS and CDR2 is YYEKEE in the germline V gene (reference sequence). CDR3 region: CASSRGQVGENIQYF. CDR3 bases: TGTGCCAGCAGCCGGGGACAGGTGGGGGAAAACATTCAGTACTTC.